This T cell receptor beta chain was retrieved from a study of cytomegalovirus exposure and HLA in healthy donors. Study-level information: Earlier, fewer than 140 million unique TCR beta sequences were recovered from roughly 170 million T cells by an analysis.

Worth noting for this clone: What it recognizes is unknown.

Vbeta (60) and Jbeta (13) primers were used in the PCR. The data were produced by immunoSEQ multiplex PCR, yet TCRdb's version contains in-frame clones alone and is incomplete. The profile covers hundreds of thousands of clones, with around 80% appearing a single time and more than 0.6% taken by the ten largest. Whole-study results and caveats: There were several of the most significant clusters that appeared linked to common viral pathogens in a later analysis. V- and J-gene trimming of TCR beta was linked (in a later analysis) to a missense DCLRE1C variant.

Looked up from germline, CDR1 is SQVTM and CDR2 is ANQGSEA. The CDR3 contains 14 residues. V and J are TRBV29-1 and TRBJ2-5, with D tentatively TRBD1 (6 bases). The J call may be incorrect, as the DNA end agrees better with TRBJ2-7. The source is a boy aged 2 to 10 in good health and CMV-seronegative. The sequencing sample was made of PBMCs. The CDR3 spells CSVEEGAGPYEQYF. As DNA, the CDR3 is TGCAGCGTTGAAGAGGGGGCAGGTCCTTACGAGCAGTACTTC.